This is a list of T cell receptor beta chains from one sample in a study of technical replicates of blood from several donors. Some clones are missing from TCRdb's copy, which holds only in-frame ones; the method was immunoSEQ multiplex PCR. The table has about 82,000 clones, 90% to 95% seen once; the top ten hold about 0.4%. What was sequenced was T cells isolated from PBMCs. Every receptor here comes from a human donor in good health. CDR3s include the opening cysteine and the closing phenylalanine or tryptophan.

v_gene: TRBV18
len: 14
CDR3aa: CASSLGTGSQPQHF

v_gene: TRBV30
len: 14
CDR3aa: CAWKPGVDTGELFF

v_gene: TRBV7-9
len: 15
CDR3aa: CASSLLVFGPNEQFF

v_gene: TRBV5-4
len: 14
CDR3aa: CASSLARTGYEQYF

v_gene: TRBV11-3
len: 16
CDR3aa: CASSPGLAGGGNEQFF

v_gene: TRBV29-1
len: 11
CDR3aa: CSVRSSYEQYF

v_gene: TRBV5-1
len: 13
CDR3aa: CASGASGFDEQFF

v_gene: TRBV19
len: 14
CDR3aa: CASSMAGIGDTQYF

v_gene: TRBV19
len: 15
CDR3aa: CASSIGGRNNEKLFF

v_gene: TRBV28
len: 16
CDR3aa: CASSLLTAGGINEQFF

v_gene: TRBV5-1
len: 14
CDR3aa: CASSQTSGTYEQYF

v_gene: TRBV29-1
len: 13
CDR3aa: CSVVVGSSGELFF

v_gene: TRBV7-3
len: 14
CDR3aa: CASSFPRGHTEAFF

v_gene: TRBV28
len: 12
CDR3aa: CATEYREHIQYF

v_gene: TRBV4-3
len: 13
CDR3aa: CASSQDGTAEAFF

v_gene: TRBV6-6
len: 16
CDR3aa: CASSYSTSRSNQPQHF

v_gene: TRBV7-3
len: 16
CDR3aa: CASSAPSGYLKGELFF

v_gene: TRBV28
len: 14
CDR3aa: CASSLAGSTGELFF

v_gene: TRBV7-2
len: 14
CDR3aa: CASSLADRGQPQHF

v_gene: TRBV30
len: 15
CDR3aa: CAWSRGEGTNEKLFF

v_gene: TRBV9
len: 16
CDR3aa: CASSVGQGAVFYEQYF

v_gene: TRBV6-5
len: 14
CDR3aa: CASSYPGLGGEQFF

v_gene: TRBV2
len: 13
CDR3aa: CASSERDSYEQYF

v_gene: TRBV6-5
len: 14
CDR3aa: CASISSSGANVLTF

v_gene: TRBV27
len: 14
CDR3aa: CASSMDRINEKLFF

v_gene: TRBV2
len: 10
CDR3aa: CASNQNEQFF

v_gene: TRBV6-6
len: 16
CDR3aa: CASSYQPPSGMDTQYF

v_gene: TRBV4-1
len: 14
CDR3aa: CASSQGLAGDEQFF

v_gene: TRBV18
len: 13
CDR3aa: CASSPDRVYGYTF

v_gene: TRBV5-1
len: 14
CDR3aa: CASSLGQGGGIQYF

v_gene: TRBV19
len: 15
CDR3aa: CASSAYGGTNEKLFF

v_gene: TRBV6-1
len: 15
CDR3aa: CASSEKTGFNRELFF

v_gene: TRBV18
len: 16
CDR3aa: CASSSTTGGVLLGYTF

v_gene: TRBV6-1
len: 15
CDR3aa: CASSEISGASGEQYF

v_gene: TRBV9
len: 13
CDR3aa: CASSVGGGREQYF

v_gene: TRBV7-9
len: 13
CDR3aa: CASSLAGGYGYTF

v_gene: TRBV27
len: 17
CDR3aa: CASSLGTSGREYNEQFF

v_gene: TRBV6-5
len: 13
CDR3aa: CASSRLANYGYTF

v_gene: TRBV7-3
len: 15
CDR3aa: CASSLFRGGTDEQFF

v_gene: TRBV11-2
len: 14
CDR3aa: CASSLDLRGTEAFF

v_gene: TRBV19
len: 13
CDR3aa: CASGKGPYNEQFF

v_gene: TRBV7-9
len: 13
CDR3aa: CASSPSTPYEQYF

v_gene: TRBV7-9
len: 14
CDR3aa: CASSFTRNHNEQFF

v_gene: TRBV2
len: 15
CDR3aa: CASSENVAGANVLTF

v_gene: TRBV6-1
len: 15
CDR3aa: CASSEGDRLTDTQYF

v_gene: TRBV30
len: 15
CDR3aa: CAWRTVKSGANVLTF